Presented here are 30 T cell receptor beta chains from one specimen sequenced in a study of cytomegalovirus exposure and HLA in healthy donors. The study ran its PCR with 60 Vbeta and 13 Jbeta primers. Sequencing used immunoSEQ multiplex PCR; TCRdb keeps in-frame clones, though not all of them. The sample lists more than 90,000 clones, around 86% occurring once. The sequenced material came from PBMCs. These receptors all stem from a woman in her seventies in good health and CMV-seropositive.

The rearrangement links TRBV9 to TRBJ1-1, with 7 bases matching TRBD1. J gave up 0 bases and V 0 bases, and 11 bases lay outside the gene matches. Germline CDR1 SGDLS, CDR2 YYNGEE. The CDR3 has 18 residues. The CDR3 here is CASSVGGGRGMLNTEAFF. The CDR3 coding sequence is TGTGCCAGCAGCGTAGGCGGTGGCAGGGGGATGCTGAACACTGAAGCTTTCTTT.

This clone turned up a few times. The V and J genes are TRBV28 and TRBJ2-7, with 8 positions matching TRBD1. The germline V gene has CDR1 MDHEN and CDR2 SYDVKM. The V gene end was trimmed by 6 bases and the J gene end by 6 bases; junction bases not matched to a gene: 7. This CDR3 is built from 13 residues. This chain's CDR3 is CASSSPTGVEQYF. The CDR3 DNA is TGTGCCAGCAGCTCCCCGACAGGGGTCGAGCAGTACTTC.

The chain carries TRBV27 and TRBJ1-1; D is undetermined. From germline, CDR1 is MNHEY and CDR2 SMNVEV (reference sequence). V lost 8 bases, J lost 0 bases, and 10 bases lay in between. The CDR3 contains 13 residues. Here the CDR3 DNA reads TGTGCCAGCCAATTTCCAGTGAACACTGAAGCTTTCTTT. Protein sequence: CASQFPVNTEAFF.

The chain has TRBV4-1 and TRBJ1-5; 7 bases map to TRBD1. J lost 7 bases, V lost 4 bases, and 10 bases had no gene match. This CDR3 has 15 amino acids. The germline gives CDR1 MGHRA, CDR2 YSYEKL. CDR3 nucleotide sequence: TGCGCCAGCAGCCCAACAGGGGATTGGAAGCAGCCCCAGCATTTT. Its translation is CASSPTGDWKQPQHF.

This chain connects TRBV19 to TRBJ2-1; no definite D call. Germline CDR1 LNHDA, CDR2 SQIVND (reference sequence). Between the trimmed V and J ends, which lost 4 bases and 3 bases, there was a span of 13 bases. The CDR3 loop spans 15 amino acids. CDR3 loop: CASSSLPASYNEQFF. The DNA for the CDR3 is TGTGCCAGTAGTAGCCTCCCAGCTAGCTACAATGAGCAGTTCTTC.

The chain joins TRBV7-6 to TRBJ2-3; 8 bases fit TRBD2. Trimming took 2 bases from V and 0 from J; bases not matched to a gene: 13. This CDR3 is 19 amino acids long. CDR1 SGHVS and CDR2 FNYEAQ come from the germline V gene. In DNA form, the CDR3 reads TGTGCCAGCAGCTTAAGAACGAGCGGGGGCGGTTATAGCACAGATACGCAGTATTTT. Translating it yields CASSLRTSGGGYSTDTQYF. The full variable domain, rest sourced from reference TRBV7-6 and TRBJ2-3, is GAGVSQSPRYKVTKRGQDVALRCDPISGHVSLYWYRQALGQGPEFLTYFNYEAQQDKSGLPNDRFSAERPEGSISTLTIQRTEQRDSAMYRCASSLRTSGGGYSTDTQYFGPGTRLTVL.

The CDR3 reads CAISVGLVGNEQFF. CDR3 sequence (DNA): TGTGCCATCAGTGTAGGACTAGTGGGGAATGAGCAGTTCTTC. The rearrangement links TRBV10-3 to TRBJ2-1; 7 nucleotides match TRBD2. Trimming cost V 4 bases and J 7 bases; bases outside gene matches: 7. Germline CDR1 reads ENHRY; CDR2 reads SYGVKD. The CDR3 is 14 residues long.

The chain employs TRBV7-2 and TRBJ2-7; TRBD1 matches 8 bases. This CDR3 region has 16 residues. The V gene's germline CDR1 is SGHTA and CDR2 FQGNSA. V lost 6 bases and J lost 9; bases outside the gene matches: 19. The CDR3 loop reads CASSRLEPGGYRLQYF. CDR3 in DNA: TGTGCCAGCAGTCGTTTAGAACCAGGGGGCTACCGCTTGCAGTACTTC.

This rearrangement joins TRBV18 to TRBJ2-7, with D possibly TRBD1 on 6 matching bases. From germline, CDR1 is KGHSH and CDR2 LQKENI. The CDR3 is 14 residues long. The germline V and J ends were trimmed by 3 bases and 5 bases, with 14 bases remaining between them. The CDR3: CASSPRGNGNEQYF. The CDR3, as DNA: TGTGCCAGCTCACCTAGGGGGAACGGGAACGAGCAGTACTTC.

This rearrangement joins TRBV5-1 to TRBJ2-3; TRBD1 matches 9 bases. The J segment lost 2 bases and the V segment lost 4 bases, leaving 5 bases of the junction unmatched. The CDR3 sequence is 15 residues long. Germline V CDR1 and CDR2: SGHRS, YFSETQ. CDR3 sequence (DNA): TGCGCCAGCAGCCGGACAGGGGATGTCACAGATACGCAGTATTTT. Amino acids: CASSRTGDVTDTQYF.

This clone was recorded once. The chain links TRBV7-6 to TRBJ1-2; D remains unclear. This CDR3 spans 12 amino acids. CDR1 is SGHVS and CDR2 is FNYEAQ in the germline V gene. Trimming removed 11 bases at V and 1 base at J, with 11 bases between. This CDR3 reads CAQSGDNYGYTF. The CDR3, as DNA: TGTGCCCAATCCGGGGATAACTATGGCTACACCTTC.

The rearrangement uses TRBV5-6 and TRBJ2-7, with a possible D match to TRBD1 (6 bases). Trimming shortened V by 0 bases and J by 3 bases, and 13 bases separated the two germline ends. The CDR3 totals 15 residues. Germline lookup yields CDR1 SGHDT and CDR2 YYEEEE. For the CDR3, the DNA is TGTGCCAGCAGCTTGGAAACAGGGTCCTTCTACGAGCAGTACTTC. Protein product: CASSLETGSFYEQYF.

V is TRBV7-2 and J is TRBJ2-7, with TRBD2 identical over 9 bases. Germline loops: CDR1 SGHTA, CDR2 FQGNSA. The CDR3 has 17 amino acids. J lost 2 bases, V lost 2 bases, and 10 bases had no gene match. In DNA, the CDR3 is TGTGCCAGCAGCTTAAATAGAGGGGGCGGGAGGGCCTACGAGCAGTACTTC. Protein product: CASSLNRGGGRAYEQYF.

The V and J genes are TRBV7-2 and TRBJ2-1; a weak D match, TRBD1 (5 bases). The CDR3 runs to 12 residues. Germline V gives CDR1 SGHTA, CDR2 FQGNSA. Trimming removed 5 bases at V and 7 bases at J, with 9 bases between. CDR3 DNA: TGTGCCAGCAGCACAGGACCAAATGAGCAGTTCTTC. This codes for CASSTGPNEQFF.

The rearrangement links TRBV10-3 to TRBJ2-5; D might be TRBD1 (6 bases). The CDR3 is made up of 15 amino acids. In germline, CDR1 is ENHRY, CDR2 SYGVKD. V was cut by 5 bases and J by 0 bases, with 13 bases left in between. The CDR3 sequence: CAISSGRDNQETQYF. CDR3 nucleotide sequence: TGTGCCATCAGTTCTGGCCGGGACAACCAAGAGACCCAGTACTTC.

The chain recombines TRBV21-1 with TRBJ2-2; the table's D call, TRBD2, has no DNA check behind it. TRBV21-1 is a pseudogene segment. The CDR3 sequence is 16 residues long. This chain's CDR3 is CASGLAGDRNTGELFF. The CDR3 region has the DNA TGTGCCAGCGGACTAGCGGGAGATCGGAACACCGGGGAGCTGTTTTTT.

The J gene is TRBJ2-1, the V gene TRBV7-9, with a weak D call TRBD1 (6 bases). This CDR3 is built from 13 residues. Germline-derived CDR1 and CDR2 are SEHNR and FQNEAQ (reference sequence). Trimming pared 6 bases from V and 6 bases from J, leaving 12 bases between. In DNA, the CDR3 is TGTGCCAGCAGTAGGGGGTTAGGCAATGAGCAGTTCTTC. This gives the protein CASSRGLGNEQFF.

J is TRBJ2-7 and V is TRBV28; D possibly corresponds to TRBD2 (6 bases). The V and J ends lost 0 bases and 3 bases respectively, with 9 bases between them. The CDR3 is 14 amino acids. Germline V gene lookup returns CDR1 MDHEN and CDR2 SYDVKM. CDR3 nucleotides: TGTGCCAGCAGTTTATGGGGGACTTACTACGAGCAGTACTTC. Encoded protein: CASSLWGTYYEQYF.

The CDR3 bases are TGTGCCAGCAGTGCCAGCGGGTTCTCCTACAATGAGCAGTTCTTC. This sequence encodes CASSASGFSYNEQFF. V and J are TRBV28 and TRBJ2-1; TRBD2 is a possible D gene (6 bases). The CDR3 is 15 residues long. Germline lookup yields CDR1 MDHEN and CDR2 SYDVKM. Trimming stripped 5 bases from V and 0 bases from J, with 11 bases between.

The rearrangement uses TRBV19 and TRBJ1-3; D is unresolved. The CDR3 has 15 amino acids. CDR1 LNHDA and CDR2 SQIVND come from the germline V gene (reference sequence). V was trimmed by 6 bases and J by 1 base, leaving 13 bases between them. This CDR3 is CASRAEPRSGNTIYF. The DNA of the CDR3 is TGTGCCAGTAGAGCCGAACCTCGATCTGGAAACACCATATATTTT.

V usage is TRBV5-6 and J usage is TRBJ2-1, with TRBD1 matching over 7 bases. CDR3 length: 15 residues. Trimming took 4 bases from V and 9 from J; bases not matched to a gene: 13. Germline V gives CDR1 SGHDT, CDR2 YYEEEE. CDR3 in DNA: TGTGCCAGCAGCCCTCTCGGGCAGGGGGACGGTGAGCAGTTCTTC. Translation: CASSPLGQGDGEQFF. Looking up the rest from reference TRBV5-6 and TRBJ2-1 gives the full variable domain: DAGVTQSPTHLIKTRGQQVTLRCSPKSGHDTVSWYQQALGQGPQFIFQYYEEEERQRGNFPDRFSGHQFPNYSSELNVNALLLGDSALYLCASSPLGQGDGEQFFGPGTRLTVL.

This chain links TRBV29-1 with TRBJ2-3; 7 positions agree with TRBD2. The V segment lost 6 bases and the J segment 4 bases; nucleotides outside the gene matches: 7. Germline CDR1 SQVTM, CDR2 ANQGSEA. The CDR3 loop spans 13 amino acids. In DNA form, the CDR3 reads TGCAGCGTCGAGAGAGGGAGGGCAGATACGCAGTATTTT. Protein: CSVERGRADTQYF.

The CDR3 sequence is CASSPNMGGNEQFF. As DNA, the CDR3 is TGTGCCAGCTCACCTAATATGGGGGGGAATGAGCAGTTCTTC. The chain carries TRBV18 and TRBJ2-1; 7 nucleotides agree with TRBD2. The CDR3 contains 14 residues. The ends lost 3 bases at V and 7 bases at J; junction bases unmatched: 6. Germline-derived CDR1 and CDR2 are KGHSH and LQKENI.

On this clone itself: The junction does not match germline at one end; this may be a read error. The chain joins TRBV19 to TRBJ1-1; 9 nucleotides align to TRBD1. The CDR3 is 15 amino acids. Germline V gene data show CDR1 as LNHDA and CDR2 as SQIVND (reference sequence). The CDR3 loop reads CASSPGGQGNTEASF. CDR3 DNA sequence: TGTGCCAGTAGCCCGGGCGGACAGGGGAACACTGAAGCTTCCTTT.

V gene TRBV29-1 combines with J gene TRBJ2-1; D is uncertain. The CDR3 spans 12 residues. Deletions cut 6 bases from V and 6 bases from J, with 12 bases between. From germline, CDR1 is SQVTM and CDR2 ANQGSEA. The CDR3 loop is CSVPGFLNEQFF. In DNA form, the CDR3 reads TGCAGCGTCCCCGGGTTCCTCAATGAGCAGTTCTTC.

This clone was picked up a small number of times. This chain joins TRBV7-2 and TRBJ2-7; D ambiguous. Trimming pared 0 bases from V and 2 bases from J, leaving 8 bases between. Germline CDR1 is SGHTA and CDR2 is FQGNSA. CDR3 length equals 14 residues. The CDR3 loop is CASSLAIRAYEQYF. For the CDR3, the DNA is TGTGCCAGCAGCTTAGCTATTAGAGCCTACGAGCAGTACTTC.

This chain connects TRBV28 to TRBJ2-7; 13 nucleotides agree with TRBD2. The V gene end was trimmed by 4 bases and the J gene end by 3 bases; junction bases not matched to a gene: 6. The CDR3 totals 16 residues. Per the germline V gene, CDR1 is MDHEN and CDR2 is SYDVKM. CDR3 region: CASSSGLAGAYYEQYF. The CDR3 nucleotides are TGTGCCAGCAGTTCCGGACTAGCGGGAGCGTACTACGAGCAGTACTTC.

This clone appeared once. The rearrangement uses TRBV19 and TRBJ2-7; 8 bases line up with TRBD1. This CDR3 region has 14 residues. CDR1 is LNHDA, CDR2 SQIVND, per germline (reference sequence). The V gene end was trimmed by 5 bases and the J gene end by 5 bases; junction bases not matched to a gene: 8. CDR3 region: CASSPGTGFDEQYF. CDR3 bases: TGTGCCAGTAGTCCCGGGACAGGTTTCGACGAGCAGTACTTC.

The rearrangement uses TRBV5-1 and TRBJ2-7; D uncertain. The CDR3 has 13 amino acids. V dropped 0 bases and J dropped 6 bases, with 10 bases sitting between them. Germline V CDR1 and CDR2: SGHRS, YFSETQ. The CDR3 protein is CASSLGLASEQYF. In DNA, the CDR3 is TGCGCCAGCAGCTTGGGACTGGCAAGCGAGCAGTACTTC.

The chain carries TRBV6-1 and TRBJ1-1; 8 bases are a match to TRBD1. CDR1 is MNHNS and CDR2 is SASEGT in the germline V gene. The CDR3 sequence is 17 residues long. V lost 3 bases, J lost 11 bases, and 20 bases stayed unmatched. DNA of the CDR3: TGTGCCAGCAGTGAGCGCCAGGGGGCCGGCTACGAGTTTGAGGCTTTCTTT. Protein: CASSERQGAGYEFEAFF.